A selection of T cell receptor beta chains follows, all from one sample in a study of blood T cells in healthy people across ages. One entry per CDR3 protein, called by TCRdb with MiXCR from the 5' RACE reads. The sample shows a few hundred thousand distinct CDR3 sequences, 27% of them seen only once. Sequencing was carried out using blood. These receptors were collected from a woman aged 70 to 79 in good health. The conserved cysteine and the conserved F or W are not part of the CDR3 here. Size tells how often a clone was seen (once, few, many) or the class of an expanded clone, and some rows leave it out.

many TRBJ2-7 TRBV5-1 ASSLVGERAYEQY
NA TRBJ2-5 TRBV29-1 SVDASRRETQY
NA TRBJ1-1 TRBV5-1 ASSSGQGAWNTEAF
NA TRBJ2-3 TRBV5-1 ASSLQGHDTQY
NA TRBJ2-7 TRBV6-6 ASTSGQGYEQY
NA TRBJ1-4 TRBV6-1 ASSDSESSKLF
NA TRBJ2-7 TRBV28 ASTPPQQGAREQY
NA TRBJ1-2 TRBV29-1 SVELGAPNYGYT
once TRBJ1-2 TRBV6-5 ASSYGRGVANYGYT
once TRBJ1-1 TRBV7-3 ASSLRQGTTYTEAF
NA TRBJ2-5 TRBV29-1 SVGGVQGVGETQY
NA TRBJ1-2 TRBV6-2/TRBV6-3 ASSYTRTTSGYT
NA TRBJ2-2 TRBV5-8 ASSSGTGVVTGELF
NA TRBJ2-3 TRBV11-2 ASSLAQVTQY
few TRBJ2-3 TRBV7-2 ASRRGDLDTQY
few TRBJ2-5 TRBV20-1 SATTSGGSQETQY
NA TRBJ2-7 TRBV29-1 SARQSRGGQY
NA NA TRBV6-2/TRBV6-3 ASGKGPRETQY
few TRBJ2-4 TRBV6-2/TRBV6-3 ASSYDLVGTAKNIQY
NA NA TRBV13 ASSINRGAYEQY
few TRBJ2-3 TRBV12-3/TRBV12-4 ASSFGLTTDTQY
few TRBJ2-3 TRBV9 ASSVEATSGAAQY
NA TRBJ2-5 TRBV7-9 ASSSAAGEDQETQY
NA TRBJ2-1 TRBV20-1 SARDGGRGRTYSEQF
few TRBJ1-5 TRBV6-2/TRBV6-3 ASRGQGSQPQH
NA TRBJ1-5 TRBV5-1 ASSLTPTGSNQPQH
NA NA TRBV2 ASTSGEINEQY
few TRBJ2-5 TRBV30 ASYRGQETQY
few TRBJ2-5 TRBV7-2 ASSLSRYQETQY
few TRBJ2-7 TRBV7-2 ASSLGTAWGEQY
NA TRBJ1-4 TRBV6-2/TRBV6-3 ASTYDGGGEKLF
few TRBJ2-4 TRBV11-1 ASSPRWTNIAKNIQY
NA TRBJ2-3 TRBV5-1 ASSPVAGGPGDTQY
few NA TRBV20-1 SAPLTSGTYEQY
NA TRBJ1-4 TRBV7-9 ASSRSGANGEKLF
few TRBJ2-5 TRBV21-1 ASRRKAGQPMGETQY
once TRBJ2-1 TRBV3-1 ASSQVPLEQF
NA TRBJ1-2 TRBV29-1 SAFDQNYGYT
NA TRBJ1-2 TRBV7-3 ASSLSQGAHLDRGYT
few TRBJ1-4 TRBV20-1 SARAPGIENEKLF